This TCR beta chain was obtained from a study of T cells expressing NK-cell markers. Study at large: The authors derived TCR beta repertoires from sorted CD3+CD56+NKG2C+, CD3+CD56+NKG2C- and CD3+CD56-NKG2C+ T cells.

This CDR3 comprises 17 residues. Germline V CDR1 and CDR2: LGHNT, FRNRAP. TCRdb reanalyzed the 5' RACE reads, giving one entry per CDR3 protein sequence and no DNA. The sample has about 460,000 distinct CDR3 sequences. Sequencing input: blood T cells: a sorted CD56 or NKG2C T cell subset, CD4+ or CD8+ T cells, or bulk PBMC T cells (not recorded which). The clonotype originates from a woman aged 50 to 60 in good health. This chain uses TRBV12-5 with TRBJ2-5; TCRdb indicates TRBD1, and absent DNA this call remains unverified. The CDR3: CASAQDRGQGGTETQYF.